This is a list of T cell receptor beta chains from one sample in a study of T cells in Graves' hyperthyroidism and ophthalmopathy. TCRdb independently ran MiXCR on the multiplex PCR reads; one entry per CDR3 protein. Here the sample spans 500,000 to 700,000 distinct CDR3 sequences, around 17% being singletons. What was sequenced was blood. These receptor sequences come from a woman under 30 with Graves' hyperthyroidism. The CDR3 runs from the conserved cysteine through the conserved F or W. Each record gives: clone size, V gene, D gene, J gene, CDR3 DNA, CDR3 protein. D genes are given only for firm matches. Some rows have no size entry. The others give once, few or many, or a class for an expanded clone.

>few|TRBV20-1|.|TRBJ2-7
TGCAGTGCCTGGACCGTCTCCGAGCAGTACTTC
CSAWTVSEQYF
>.|TRBV2|.|TRBJ1-1
TGTGCCAGCAACTCGAGGGATTCTGAAGCTTTCTTT
CASNSRDSEAFF
>few|TRBV5-1|.|TRBJ2-2
TGCGCCAGCAGCTTGTTAGTACAGGGCGCGAACACCGGGGAGCTGTTTTTT
CASSLLVQGANTGELFF
>.|TRBV7-9|.|TRBJ1-2
TGTACCAGCAGCTTAGGGCGGTATCGCGGCTACACCTTC
CTSSLGRYRGYTF
>many|TRBV5-1|.|TRBJ1-2
TGCGCCAGCAGCTTGGGGGGGCTTAGCGATGGCTACACCTTC
CASSLGGLSDGYTF
>.|TRBV2|.|TRBJ2-1
TGTGCCAGCAGCCATAGGGCCCCCCTGCAGCCCGGACGGGATGAGCAGTTCTTC
CASSHRAPLQPGRDEQFF
>many|TRBV28|.|TRBJ1-2
TGTGCCAGCAGTTTCCCGGTAATTGACAGGACGTATGGCTACACCTTC
CASSFPVIDRTYGYTF
>few|TRBV6-1|.|TRBJ1-4
TGTGCCAGCAGTTCCGACTGGAATGAAAAACTGTTTTTT
CASSSDWNEKLFF
>.|TRBV28|.|TRBJ1-5
TGTGCCAGCAGTTTCTTAGCAACGGGGTTTTTTCAGCCCCAGCATTTT
CASSFLATGFFQPQHF
>few|TRBV3-1|.|TRBJ2-7
TGTGCCAGCAGCCAAGTCGGGGTCGAGTACGAGCAGTACTTC
CASSQVGVEYEQYF
>many|TRBV6-1|TRBD1|TRBJ2-5
TGTGCCAGCAGTGAAGCGTTCGACAGGGGGGAGACCCAGTACTTC
CASSEAFDRGETQYF
>.|TRBV7-9|.|TRBJ2-7
TGTGCCAGCAGCTTTGAAGGGACACCTACCTACGAGCAGTACTTC
CASSFEGTPTYEQYF
>few|TRBV4-3|.|TRBJ1-2
TGCGCCAGCAGCCAAACAGGGCATGGCTACACCTTC
CASSQTGHGYTF
>.|TRBV28|.|TRBJ2-7
TGTGCCAGCAGAGGTTACCGAGCCTACGAGCAGTACTTC
CASRGYRAYEQYF
>many|TRBV20-1|.|TRBJ1-1
TGCAGTGCTAGAGAAGAGGGTCTCCACACTGAAGCTTTCTTT
CSAREEGLHTEAFF
>.|TRBV10-3|TRBD2|TRBJ2-1
TGTGCCATCAGTGAGTCGGTACGGGGGGATGAGCAGTTCTTC
CAISESVRGDEQFF
>many|TRBV24-1|TRBD2|TRBJ2-3
TGTGCCACCAGTGCCGAGCGGGGGCCTACAGATACGCAGTATTTT
CATSAERGPTDTQYF
>many|TRBV30|TRBD1|TRBJ1-2
TGTGCCCGCCAACAGGGGTTGAGCTATGGCTACACCTTC
CARQQGLSYGYTF
>many|TRBV12-3/TRBV12-4|.|TRBJ2-3
TGTGCCAGCAGTTTTGCTTTTACCCTGGACATTCGGATGAAACTTTTCACAGATACGCAGTATTTT
CASSFAFTLDIRMKLFTDTQYF
>.|TRBV9|TRBD2|TRBJ2-7
TGTGCCAGCAGCGTACATCCCCTGACTAGCGGGGGCTACGAGCAGTACTTC
CASSVHPLTSGGYEQYF
>few|TRBV6-2/TRBV6-3|.|TRBJ2-5
TGTGCCAGCAGTCGCATAGCGGACCCCCGGACCCGGTACTTC
CASSRIADPRTRYF
>.|TRBV25-1|.|TRBJ1-6
TGTGCCAGCAGTGAATTCAAGGGGAATAATTCACCCCTCCACTTT
CASSEFKGNNSPLHF
>.|TRBV20-1|.|TRBJ2-3
TGCAGTGCTAGCAAAGCGTTCACAGATACGCAGTATTTT
CSASKAFTDTQYF
>.|TRBV11-2|.|TRBJ1-5
TGTGCCAGCAGCCCGGGAGTAACAGGTTATCAGCCCCAGCATTTT
CASSPGVTGYQPQHF
>.|TRBV24-1|.|TRBJ1-2
TGTGCCACCAGCGCTTGCAAGGGGCGGTTCTATGGCTACACCTTC
CATSACKGRFYGYTF
>many|TRBV20-1|TRBD2|TRBJ2-3
TGCAGTGCTAGGTTAGCGGGAGGGCTCACAGATACGCAGTATTTT
CSARLAGGLTDTQYF
>many|TRBV6-2/TRBV6-3|TRBD1|TRBJ1-1
TGTGCCAGCAGTTCGACAGGGGGTTCCACTGAAGCTTTCTTT
CASSSTGGSTEAFF
>many|TRBV4-2|.|TRBJ2-7
TGTGCCAGCAGCCCTAAACGGGAGAGCTACGAGCAGTACTTC
CASSPKRESYEQYF
>few|TRBV7-6|.|TRBJ2-3
TGTGCCAGCAGCTTAAGTGCCCCAGATACGCAGTATTTT
CASSLSAPDTQYF
>.|TRBV19|.|TRBJ2-1
TGTGCCAGTACCCCTCGCGGGATATTCTCCTACAATGAGCAGTTCTTC
CASTPRGIFSYNEQFF
>few|TRBV6-1|.|TRBJ2-5
TGTGCCAGCATCGGGACCCATGCCGGCGGGACCCAGTACTTC
CASIGTHAGGTQYF
>many|TRBV6-2/TRBV6-3|TRBD2|TRBJ2-1
TGTGCCACCCAGCGGGAGAGCTCCTACAATGAGCAGTTCTTC
CATQRESSYNEQFF
>few|TRBV29-1|TRBD1|TRBJ2-4
TGCAGCGTTACCTACCGACAGGGTTGGGACAAAAACATTCAGTACTTC
CSVTYRQGWDKNIQYF
>.|TRBV20-1|.|TRBJ1-4
TGCAGTGCCCCTACCTCGGGCGATCGTGAAAAACTGTTTTTT
CSAPTSGDREKLFF
>.|TRBV11-2|TRBD1|TRBJ1-2
TGTGCCAGCAGCTTGGCGGGAGGGGGCGCCTATGGCTACACCTTC
CASSLAGGGAYGYTF
>many|TRBV11-2|.|TRBJ2-5
TGTGCCAGCAGCTTAAACGGGGACCAAGAGACCCAGTACTTC
CASSLNGDQETQYF
>.|TRBV15|.|TRBJ2-1
TGTGCCACCAGCAGAGGACCGAGGGGACGCTCCTACAATGAGCAGTTCTTC
CATSRGPRGRSYNEQFF
>.|TRBV12-3/TRBV12-4|.|TRBJ1-2
TGTGCCAGCAGCGTAATCGCTAACTATGGCTACACCTTC
CASSVIANYGYTF
>many|TRBV12-3/TRBV12-4|.|TRBJ2-4
TGTGCCAGCAGTCCGACAGGAATAGCCAAAAACATTCAGTACTTC
CASSPTGIAKNIQYF
>many|TRBV7-9|.|TRBJ2-5
TGTGCCAGCAGCTTGGGGAATCTCGGGGAGACCCAGTACTTC
CASSLGNLGETQYF
>few|TRBV5-1|TRBD1|TRBJ2-2
TGCGCCAGCGTTTGGGGACAGGGGGCCACCGGGGAGCTGTTTTTT
CASVWGQGATGELFF
>.|TRBV10-1|TRBD2|TRBJ2-2
TGCGCCAGCAGTAGGCTAGCGGGAGCAAACACCGGGGAGCTGTTTTTT
CASSRLAGANTGELFF
>.|TRBV6-2/TRBV6-3|.|TRBJ1-1
TGTGCTAGCAGGCCCTTCGACACAGCGAACACTGAAGCTTTCTTT
CASRPFDTANTEAFF
>many|TRBV30|.|TRBJ2-1
TGTGCCTGGTCGACAGACAATGAGCAGTTCTTC
CAWSTDNEQFF
>.|TRBV19|.|TRBJ2-5
TGTGCCAGTAGCCCAAGGCAGGGGCGTTCGGAGACCAAGTACTTC
CASSPRQGRSETKYF
>few|TRBV11-3|TRBD1|TRBJ2-7
TGTGCCAGCAGCCGCCCCGGACAGGGTAGGGTCTACGAGCAGTACTTC
CASSRPGQGRVYEQYF
>few|TRBV2|.|TRBJ1-5
TGTGCCAGCAGTTCCGACAGCCTCAATCAGCCCCAGCATTTT
CASSSDSLNQPQHF
>.|TRBV6-1|TRBD2|TRBJ2-2
TGTGCCAGCAGACCTCTAGCGGCGAACACCGGGGAGCTGTTTTTT
CASRPLAANTGELFF
>many|TRBV3-1|.|TRBJ2-7
TGTGCCAGCAGCCACCTGCATGGGCAGTACTTC
CASSHLHGQYF
>.|TRBV28|.|TRBJ2-7
TGTGCCACTGGACGGGAGCAGTACTTC
CATGREQYF
>many|TRBV20-1|.|TRBJ1-1
TGCAGTGCTAGACAGGTATTTGAAGCTTTCTTT
CSARQVFEAFF